This is a list of T cell receptor beta chains from one sample in a study of shared clonotypes between healthy human individuals. The data were produced by immunoSEQ multiplex PCR, yet TCRdb's version contains in-frame clones alone and is incomplete. The sample consists of around 1,100,000 clones, roughly 80% of them appearing once. Sequenced: memory CD4+ T cells from PBMCs. These receptor sequences come from a young man in good health. Some clones in this sample may be carry-over from other donors' samples. CDR3s leave out the opening cysteine and the closing phenylalanine or tryptophan. Size is stated for part of the rows, as once, few or many counts, or as a class when the clone is expanded.

TRBJ2-2,NA,TRBV5-1,ASRYGTVGVGELF
TRBJ2-2,NA,TRBV9,ASSVVGLNTGELF
TRBJ1-1,few,TRBV29-1,SVAGTRHNTEAF
TRBJ2-2,NA,TRBV19,ASSTGQVTGELF
TRBJ2-2,NA,TRBV5-6,VSSTQLAGELF
TRBJ2-7,NA,TRBV5-1,ASTHRPDREAPYEQY
TRBJ1-1,once,TRBV4-1,ASSRTGANTEAF
TRBJ2-2,NA,TRBV5-1,ASSAGPTSGNTGELF
TRBJ2-1,NA,TRBV19,ASSIFAGRGNEQF
TRBJ2-7,once,TRBV6-1,ASSEALRGEQY
TRBJ2-3,NA,TRBV4-1,ASSRGIYQGRRESTDTQY
TRBJ1-5,NA,TRBV15,ATSRFNQPQH
TRBJ2-2,NA,TRBV4-3,ASSQRTVNTGELF
TRBJ2-7,NA,TRBV14,ASSPRTSSYEQY
TRBJ2-5,NA,TRBV5-1,ASQALAGGVTETQY
TRBJ1-1,NA,TRBV5-1,ASSLRTGNTEAF
TRBJ2-7,NA,TRBV5-1,ASRYLAGGPGEQY
TRBJ1-1,few,TRBV10-1,ASGHMNTEAF
TRBJ1-6,NA,TRBV18,ASSLDRGNSPLH
TRBJ2-7,NA,TRBV5-5,ASSFNRAEQY
TRBJ2-1,NA,TRBV7-9,ASSSDRQGDPNEQF
TRBJ1-2,NA,TRBV19,ASSPSWGAYGYT
TRBJ2-1,NA,TRBV2,AARTGGDYNEQF
TRBJ2-1,NA,TRBV4-3,ASSQGVSPNEQF
TRBJ1-2,NA,TRBV28,ASSSLPTGNYGYT
TRBJ1-1,few,TRBV27,ASRVWGREGTEAF
TRBJ2-3,NA,TRBV10-3,AISEGGGRAD